These T cell receptor beta chains were read from a single sample in a study of CD8 T cells in Susac syndrome. Each CDR3 protein gets one entry after TCRdb re-called the immunoSEQ multiplex PCR reads with MiXCR. The sample has tens of thousands of distinct CDR3 sequences; around nine tenths are singletons. The material sequenced was CD8+ T cells from PBMCs. The receptors derive from a human donor in good health. CDR3s leave out the opening cysteine and the closing phenylalanine or tryptophan. The order of the fields is CDR3 length, V gene, CDR3 protein.

15,TRBV4-3,ASSQELAELAGDTQY
10,TRBV11-1,ASRGLYNEQF
12,TRBV10-3,AISDSGLGQPQH
14,TRBV2,ASSEGREGYTGELF
12,TRBV6-1,ASSFRSTSYEQY
14,TRBV9,ASSVGPFITVHGYT
12,TRBV5-1,ASSLEEGVLRWF
15,TRBV6-2/TRBV6-3,ASVGASAGGSTYEQY
13,TRBV27,ASSFGSISYNEQF
10,TRBV6-2/TRBV6-3,ASGASGNTIY
14,TRBV5-1,ASSPDLGGAMNEQF
13,TRBV7-9,ASTTGEAGDYEQY
13,TRBV4-3,ASSQTGGPYNEQF
12,TRBV5-8,ASSLGRGAGELF
12,TRBV29-1,SVEIRATTYEQY
12,TRBV27,ASTLGGTNTEAF
17,TRBV2,ASSEAWSSPRMAYNEQF
15,TRBV6-4,ASSDETSGGGYNEQF
12,TRBV27,ASSFGGVNTEAF
12,TRBV5-5,ASSEYTSYNEQF
13,TRBV6-5,ASSPSAGTLKTQY
15,TRBV4-2,ASSQDPGSGEADTQY